These 14 T cell receptor beta chains share one sample of origin, sequenced in a study of blood T cell repertoires in COVID-19. The table came from immunoSEQ multiplex PCR; TCRdb's copy has only in-frame clones and leaves some out. The data show about 70,000 clones, around nine tenths seen once. The material sequenced was peripheral blood. The source of these receptors is a woman aged 60 to 75 with acute or convalescent COVID-19.

The V gene is TRBV5-4, the J gene TRBJ1-1, with D unclear. Per the germline V gene, CDR1 is SGHNT and CDR2 is YYREEE (reference sequence). V lost 3 bases, J lost 1 base, and 13 bases lay in between. The CDR3 runs to 15 residues. CDR3 loop: CASSSFLEGNTEAFF. The CDR3 region has the DNA TGTGCCAGCAGCTCTTTCCTAGAGGGGAACACTGAAGCTTTCTTT.

V and J are TRBV30 and TRBJ2-7, with 10 positions matching TRBD1. Germline assignment: CDR1 GTSNPN and CDR2 SVGIG (reference sequence). J lost 3 bases, V lost 1 base, and 3 bases had no gene match. The CDR3 covers 14 residues. The CDR3 loop is CAWSAGTGVYEQYF. CDR3 coding DNA: TGTGCCTGGAGTGCCGGGACAGGGGTCTACGAGCAGTACTTC.

V usage is TRBV3-1 (or the pseudogene TRBV3-2) and J usage is TRBJ2-5; 9 bases line up with TRBD2. The V gene end was trimmed by 1 base and the J gene end by 2 bases; junction bases not matched to a gene: 5. Germline V CDR1 and CDR2: LGHDT, YNNKEL (reference sequence). The CDR3 length is 16 residues. The CDR3: CASSQGSLAGQETQYF. CDR3 coding DNA: TGTGCCAGCAGCCAAGGGTCCCTAGCGGGACAAGAGACCCAGTACTTC.

This clone was counted once. The CDR3 loop reads CASSEFARLENQPQHF. CDR3 in DNA: TGTGCCAGCAGTGAATTCGCACGTTTAGAGAATCAGCCCCAGCATTTT. The rearrangement uses TRBV6-1 and TRBJ1-5; D is ambiguous. This CDR3 has 16 residues. Germline CDR1 and CDR2: MNHNS and SASEGT. Trimming took 2 bases from V and 4 from J, leaving 15 bases between them.

This chain uses TRBV2 with TRBJ2-5; 13 bases map to TRBD2. Germline-derived CDR1 and CDR2 are SNHLY and FYNNEI. The length of the CDR3 is 16 residues. V lost 6 bases and J lost 6; bases outside the gene matches: 10. The chain's CDR3 is CASRSTTSGGAKTQYF. DNA for the CDR3: TGTGCCAGCAGGAGCACAACTAGCGGGGGGGCGAAGACCCAGTACTTC.

This clone was observed a handful of times. The rearrangement uses TRBV5-6 and TRBJ2-7, with TRBD2 identical over 7 bases. The junction had 4 bases not matched to a gene; V was cut back by 4 bases and J by 3 bases. CDR3 length: 13 residues. Germline CDR1 is SGHDT and CDR2 is YYEEEE. The CDR3 reads CASSPGGLYEQYF. CDR3 coding DNA: TGTGCCAGCAGCCCGGGGGGACTCTACGAGCAGTACTTC.

This chain links TRBV19 with TRBJ2-2; TRBD1 agrees at 7 bases. V trimming: 7 bases; J trimming: 6 bases; junction bases outside the gene matches: 8. From germline, CDR1 is LNHDA and CDR2 SQIVND (reference sequence). CDR3 length equals 14 residues. The DNA for the CDR3 is TGTGCCAGTACCAGGGGACAGTTCTCCGGGGAGCTGTTTTTT. Amino acids: CASTRGQFSGELFF.

The V gene is TRBV3-1 (or the pseudogene TRBV3-2), the J gene TRBJ2-6; no reliable D call. V lost 0 bases and J lost 0, with 3 bases in between. The CDR3 totals 15 residues. From germline, CDR1 is LGHDT and CDR2 YNNKEL (reference sequence). CDR3 in amino acids: CASSQDFSGANVLTF. Here the CDR3 DNA reads TGTGCCAGCAGCCAAGACTTCTCTGGGGCCAACGTCCTGACTTTC.

The rearrangement uses TRBV6-5 and TRBJ1-4; TRBD1 matches 8 bases. This CDR3 contains 12 residues. The germline V gene has CDR1 MNHEY and CDR2 SVGAGI. Unmatched junction bases numbered 0, after V lost 5 bases and J lost 7 bases. CDR3 sequence reads: CASSTGGEKLFF. The CDR3, as DNA: TGTGCCAGCAGTACAGGGGGTGAAAAACTGTTTTTT.

V and J are TRBV19 and TRBJ1-6; no reliable D call. Trimming shortened V by 3 bases and J by 0 bases, and 6 bases separated the two germline ends. CDR1 is LNHDA, CDR2 SQIVND, per germline (reference sequence). The CDR3 is 15 amino acids. The CDR3 nucleotides read TGTGCCAGTAGTATGGGGAGCTCCTATAATTCACCCCTCCACTTT. The encoded protein is CASSMGSSYNSPLHF.

This clone was counted a single time. The chain carries TRBV6-5 and TRBJ2-3, with D uncertain. Between the trimmed V and J ends, which lost 6 bases and 2 bases, there was a span of 3 bases. Germline V gene sequence: CDR1 MNHEY, CDR2 SVGAGI. CDR3 length equals 11 residues. In DNA, the CDR3 is TGTGCCAGCAGCCTCACAGATACGCAGTATTTT. It specifies CASSLTDTQYF.

V gene TRBV5-8 combines with J gene TRBJ2-5; 7 bases match TRBD1. V lost 4 bases, J lost 0 bases, and 9 bases stayed unmatched. The CDR3 covers 16 residues. Germline CDR1 and CDR2: SGHTS and YDEGEE. The CDR3 DNA follows: TGTGCCAGCAGCACCGGACAGGTTCAGCACCAAGAGACCCAGTACTTC. Amino acid sequence: CASSTGQVQHQETQYF.

This chain joins TRBV28 and TRBJ2-7; 12 bases are a match to TRBD2. The CDR3 runs 17 residues. Germline lookup yields CDR1 MDHEN and CDR2 SYDVKM. V lost 6 bases and J lost 1; bases outside the gene matches: 10. The CDR3 loop reads CASSQLAGGPGSYEQYF. CDR3 DNA sequence: TGTGCCAGCAGCCAGCTAGCGGGGGGGCCAGGATCCTACGAGCAGTACTTC.

The chain is built from TRBV2 and TRBJ2-1; TRBD2 aligns across 8 bases. J was trimmed by 10 bases and V by 8 bases; bases with no gene match: 7. Germline V lookup: CDR1 SNHLY, CDR2 FYNNEI. The CDR3 sequence is 12 residues long. The CDR3 sequence: CASSGLVQEQFF. In DNA, the CDR3 is TGTGCCAGCTCGGGACTAGTCCAGGAGCAGTTCTTC.